This T cell receptor beta chain was captured in a study of T-cell reconstitution after alpha-beta-depleted transplantation in children. Notes on the study in general: Where some patients showed high TCRbeta diversity at day 60, it came from recipient T cells and thymic progenitors that had survived. Once a year had passed after transplant, T-cell counts and diversity came mostly from newly produced T cells. Roughly two months post-transplant, alpha-beta T cells reportedly originated from several hundred graft clones that had expanded.

TCRbeta library construction was performed incorporating unique molecular identifiers. TCRdb called the PCR reads again in MiXCR, with one record for every CDR3 protein. The sample shows approximately 97,000 distinct CDR3 sequences, about 8% of them seen only once. Comment on this clonotype: What it binds is unknown. At one end, the junction sequence differs from germline, possibly due to a read error.

The clonotype comes from a boy between 2 and 10 years old with acute lymphoblastic leukemia, due to receive a stem cell transplant. The sample was PBMCs, taken before TCRalphabeta/CD19-depleted stem cell transplant.

Here the CDR3 reads CASSPRSGRSSYNVQFF. The DNA of the CDR3 is TGTGCCAGCAGCCCCAGATCCGGGAGGAGCTCCTACAATGTGCAGTTCTTC. This rearrangement joins TRBV11-2 to TRBJ2-1, with 7 positions matching TRBD2. This CDR3 has 17 residues. Germline V gene lookup returns CDR1 SGHAT and CDR2 FQNNGV. The whole variable domain, filled in from reference TRBV11-2 and TRBJ2-1, reads EAGVAQSPRYKIIEKRQSVAFWCNPISGHATLYWYQQILGQGPKLLIQFQNNGVVDDSQLPKDRFSAERLKGVDSTLKIQPAKLEDSAVYLCASSPRSGRSSYNVQFFGPGTRLTVL.